This TCR beta chain is from a study of CD4+ T cells in melanoma. Regarding this clone: The antigen is undetermined.

Overall study results and limits: In melanoma, neoantigen-specific CD4+ T cells reportedly differed in differentiation state. A reported correlation linked neoantigen-specific CD4+ T cells to CD8+, macrophage and B cell function.

TCRdb's table, derived via immunoSEQ multiplex PCR, lists solely in-frame clones and lacks some. This table has some 110,000 clones, approximately 90% appearing once. Trimming shortened V by 4 bases and J by 7 bases, and 7 bases separated the two germline ends. This CDR3 is built from 11 residues. Germline V gives CDR1 MDHEN, CDR2 SYDVKM. This TCR was sampled from a human donor with melanoma. Sequencing was carried out using peripheral blood. The chain carries TRBV28 and TRBJ1-1; D remains ambiguous. In DNA, the CDR3 is TGTGCCAGCAGTTCCCCGGGTGAAGCTTTCTTT. Encoded protein: CASSSPGEAFF.